This T cell receptor beta chain was documented in a study of CD8 T cells in ankylosing spondylitis (dated by TCRdb to about 2017). In the study overall: T cell receptor beta repertoires were profiled in healthy donors and ankylosing spondylitis patients so that disease-linked TCR variants could be found. In total, the full study cohort was made up of 85 to 140 healthy donors and approximately 24 ankylosing spondylitis patients. Peripheral blood was sampled, and synovial fluid was additionally collected from ankylosing spondylitis patients.

Broader findings and caveats from the paper: A CD8+ phenotype was shown by the disease-linked clones, which were found at relatively low frequencies in peripheral blood. Some motif variants were previously reported in synovial fluid and blood of reactive arthritis patients, suggesting common disease-initiation mechanisms. Blood from ankylosing spondylitis patients appeared to be characterized by a TCR beta motif composed of under 10 highly homologous amino acid variants. According to the report, matched synovial fluid samples from ankylosing spondylitis patients were significantly enriched for the disease-linked clones.

Sequencer: Illumina HiSeq 2500. TCR beta libraries were prepared by quantitative 5'-RACE with molecular barcodes. Concerning the study's data processing: Disease-linked TCR variants were identified with a new computational method built on a probabilistic model of VDJ rearrangement. TCRdb reanalyzed the raw reads on its own, using fastp at Q25 for trimming and MiXCR for clone calling, and kept in-frame beta chains. Identical CDR3 protein sequences are pooled into one entry, listed with their most common genes and DNA. The V and J calls reflect TCRdb's pipeline rather than the authors' work. Present in this sample are roughly 300,000 distinct CDR3 sequences, approximately 8% of which were seen just once. The top ten constitute less than 15% of the sample. This clonotype was seen more than once but under ten times. Its antigen remains unidentified. Base-call qualities are not available, and no considerably larger clone is one nucleotide away.

Trimming takes 4 bases off V and 0 bases off J; junction bases not matched to a gene: 2. Via the germline V gene (reference sequence), CDR1 is DFQATT and CDR2 SNEGSKA. Reading from cysteine to phenylalanine, the CDR3 counts 14 amino acids. The DNA shown is the 42-base CDR3, in frame from base 1. Sequencing was done on a sample of blood, either unsorted or a sorted T cell fraction (not recorded which). Recombination joined TRBV20-1 with TRBJ2-1, with 8 bases in between that match TRBD2. This clonotype was sampled from a male donor with ankylosing spondylitis. The nucleotides read TGCAGTGCTAAGGGGACTAGCTCCTACAATGAGCAGTTCTTC. It translates as CSAKGTSSYNEQFF.